This TCR beta chain was sequenced for a study of shared clonotypes between healthy human individuals. Produced via immunoSEQ multiplex PCR; TCRdb's table is partial and in-frame only. The table shows a few million clones, with approximately 92% occurring only once. Germline V gene sequence: CDR1 KGHSH, CDR2 LQKENI. V was clipped by 1 base and J by 2 bases, with 12 bases between them. The CDR3 has 16 residues. J is TRBJ1-5 and V is TRBV18, with D maybe TRBD1 (6 bases). Sequenced sample: naive CD4+ T cells sorted from blood. Subset here: CD45RA+ positively selected. The clonotype was recovered from a young man in good health. This CDR3 is CASSPLGGSGNQPQHF. The CDR3 region has the DNA TGTGCCAGCTCACCACTGGGGGGCTCGGGCAATCAGCCCCAGCATTTT.